This entry features one TCR beta chain sequence. What it binds is unknown. The data originate from a study of T cell clusters in autoimmune cytopenias. Notes on the study in general: The T cell clusters were defined only in silico, without experimental functional validation.

The length of the CDR3 is 17 residues. Germline CDR1 reads KGHSH; CDR2 reads LQKENI. Each sample's input was approximately 0.25 ug genomic DNA, about 38,000 genome equivalents. TRB was amplified by touch-down multiplex PCR, primer pools A and B combined. TCRdb reprocessed the multiplex PCR reads, keeping one entry per CDR3 protein, no DNA. The listing records about 4,000 distinct CDR3 sequences. The specimen sequenced was peripheral blood. The chain joins TRBV18 to TRBJ1-5; the TCRdb call, TRBD1, lacks DNA for checking. The sequence was obtained from a human donor with an autoimmune cytopenia or autoimmune hepatitis (not recorded which). The CDR3 sequence is CASSPRPVTGGDQPQHF. The full variable domain, its missing parts supplied by reference TRBV18 and TRBJ1-5, is NAGVMQNPRHLVRRRGQEARLRCSPMKGHSHVYWYRQLPEEGLKFMVYLQKENIIDESGMPKERFSAEFPKEGPSILRIQQVVRGDSAAYFCASSPRPVTGGDQPQHFGDGTRLSIL.